This TCR beta chain was profiled in a study of shared clonotypes between healthy human individuals. Worth noting for this clone: At one end the junction does not follow the germline gene, possibly because of a read error.

Profiling relied on immunoSEQ multiplex PCR, and the TCRdb table lists in-frame clones only, not all of them. The sample yields more than 1,200,000 clones, about 98.5% seen once. In germline, CDR1 is SGHNT, CDR2 YYREEE (reference sequence). The CDR3 has 13 residues. This sequence joins TRBV5-4 and TRBJ2-5; D gene ambiguous. The sequenced material came from naive CD4+ T cells sorted from blood. Indicated subset: CD45RA+ positively selected. The TCR comes from a man aged 25-40 years in good health. CDR3 in amino acids: CASSPTDQQTQYF. CDR3 nucleotide sequence: TGTGCCAGCAGCCCTACGGACCAACAGACCCAGTACTTC.